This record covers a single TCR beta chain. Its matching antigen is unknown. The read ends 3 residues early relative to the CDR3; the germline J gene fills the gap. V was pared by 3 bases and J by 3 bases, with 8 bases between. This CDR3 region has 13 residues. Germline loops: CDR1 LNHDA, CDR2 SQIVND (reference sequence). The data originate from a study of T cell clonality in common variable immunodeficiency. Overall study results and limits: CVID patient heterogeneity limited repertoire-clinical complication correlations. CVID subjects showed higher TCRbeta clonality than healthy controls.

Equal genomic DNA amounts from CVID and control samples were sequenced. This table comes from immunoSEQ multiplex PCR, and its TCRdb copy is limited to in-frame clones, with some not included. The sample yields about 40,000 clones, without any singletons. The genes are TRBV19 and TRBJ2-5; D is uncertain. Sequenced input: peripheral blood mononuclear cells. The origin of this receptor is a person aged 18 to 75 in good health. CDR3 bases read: TGTGCCAGTAGTATCGTCGCGGAAGAGACC. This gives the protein CASSIVAEET. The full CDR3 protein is CASSIVAEETQYF.